Presented here are 2 T cell receptor beta chains from one specimen sequenced in a study of blood T cell repertoires in COVID-19. Assay: immunoSEQ multiplex PCR; the TCRdb copy retains only in-frame clones and omits some. The sample holds 200,000 to 300,000 clones, about four fifths seen once. The sequenced material came from peripheral blood. The receptors come from a woman aged 80 or older with COVID-19, enrolled during active disease.

In this sample, this clone turned up once. This CDR3 is also generated by other DNA sequences in the sample. The chain links TRBV6-1 to TRBJ1-1; D possibly corresponds to TRBD1 (6 bases). V lost 0 bases, J lost 11 bases, and 13 bases lay in between. The CDR3 covers 13 residues. The germline V gene has CDR1 MNHNS and CDR2 SASEGT. CDR3 sequence (DNA): TGTGCCAGCAGTGAAGCGCGGGGGCTCGAGGCTTTCTTT. Its translation: CASSEARGLEAFF.

This clone has a handful of counts. The J gene is TRBJ1-1, the V gene TRBV10-3, with a weak D call TRBD1 (5 bases). The CDR3 runs to 14 residues. CDR1 and CDR2 (germline): ENHRY, SYGVKD. V was clipped by 7 bases and J by 5 bases, with 17 bases between them. The chain's CDR3 is CAIKGRPQETEAFF. The CDR3, as DNA: TGTGCCATCAAAGGGAGGCCACAGGAAACTGAAGCTTTCTTT.